These 9 T cell receptor beta chains came from one sample sequenced in a study of cytomegalovirus exposure and HLA in healthy donors. Amplification used 60 Vbeta primers and 13 Jbeta primers. Repertoires were generated with immunoSEQ multiplex PCR, while TCRdb's copy carries only in-frame clones and drops some. The table includes 70,000 to 85,000 clones, more than 50% detected once. The specimen sequenced was PBMCs. The origin of the receptors is a male donor in good health and CMV-seropositive.

This clone was counted a single time. The chain couples TRBV19 to TRBJ1-1, with 7 bases that match TRBD1. Germline V lookup: CDR1 LNHDA, CDR2 SQIVND (reference sequence). Trimming removed 1 base from V and 5 bases from J; junction bases left unmatched: 4. The CDR3 has 14 amino acids. The CDR3 spells CASSIVPTGTEAFF. CDR3 sequence (DNA): TGTGCCAGTAGTATAGTACCGACAGGGACTGAAGCTTTCTTT.

This clone was seen a handful of times. This sequence joins TRBV5-4 and TRBJ2-3, with 11 bases fitting TRBD2. V gave up 4 bases and J gave up 5 bases; unmatched junction bases: 9. Germline V gene lookup returns CDR1 SGHNT and CDR2 YYREEE (reference sequence). This CDR3 contains 16 residues. The CDR3 DNA is TGTGCCAGCAGCCTGTCACTAGCGGGAGAGGAAGATACGCAGTATTTT. Translated, it gives CASSLSLAGEEDTQYF.

This clone was recorded a few times. The chain recombines TRBV11-2 with TRBJ1-5; weak D call: TRBD1 (6 bases). V was clipped by 5 bases and J by 6 bases, with 20 bases between them. Germline CDR1 and CDR2: SGHAT and FQNNGV. This CDR3 spans 16 amino acids. The CDR3 bases are TGTGCCAGCAGCGAAGAAGGGGGAGGGAGCGGTCAGCCCCAGCATTTT. As protein: CASSEEGGGSGQPQHF.

This chain links TRBV4-3 with TRBJ1-2; the D gene is possibly TRBD1 (6 bases). Between the trimmed V and J ends, which lost 1 base and 4 bases, there was a span of 10 bases. CDR3 length equals 14 residues. Germline V gene sequence: CDR1 LGHNA, CDR2 YSLEER. The CDR3 here is CASSQARDTYGYTF. CDR3 coding DNA: TGCGCCAGCAGCCAAGCCCGGGACACCTATGGCTACACCTTC.

The V and J genes are TRBV5-4 and TRBJ2-7; 10 nucleotides line up with TRBD1. Trimming took 6 bases from V and 3 from J; bases not matched to a gene: 6. Germline V gene data show CDR1 as SGHNT and CDR2 as YYREEE (reference sequence). The CDR3 is 14 residues long. The CDR3 region is CASTRQGAIYEQYF. In nucleotides, the CDR3 is TGTGCCAGCACCCGACAGGGGGCTATCTACGAGCAGTACTTC.

CDR3 sequence (DNA): TGTGCCAGCAGTCCCAATAGCGGGGTCGGCACAGATACGCAGTATTTT. Residues: CASSPNSGVGTDTQYF. The chain links TRBV27 to TRBJ2-3; 8 bases align to TRBD2. Looked up from germline, CDR1 is MNHEY and CDR2 is SMNVEV (reference sequence). After removal of 5 bases from V and 1 base from J, the junction contained 8 bases not matched to a gene. This CDR3 spans 16 amino acids.

The chain employs TRBV19 and TRBJ2-3; maybe TRBD2 (6 bases). Trimming pared 10 bases from V and 1 base from J, leaving 15 bases between. This CDR3 spans 14 amino acids. Germline-derived CDR1 and CDR2 are LNHDA and SQIVND (reference sequence). The CDR3, as DNA: TGTGCCACCTCGTTACTAGCCCGCACAGATACGCAGTATTTT. As protein: CATSLLARTDTQYF.

Remarks on this clone: Its ends do not fully match the called genes, so a read error is possible. The chain combines TRBV6-4 with TRBJ1-2; no clear D gene. Germline V gene lookup returns CDR1 MRHNA and CDR2 SNTAGT. This CDR3 contains 15 residues. CDR3 in amino acids: CAGSEFAGSSYGYPF. The CDR3 DNA reads as TGTGCCGGCAGTGAGTTCGCGGGTAGTAGCTATGGCTACCCCTTC.

J is TRBJ2-5 and V is TRBV6-1; weak D call: TRBD2 (5 bases). Trimming left V 7 bases short and J 2 bases short, with 8 bases between. CDR1 MNHNS and CDR2 SASEGT come from the germline V gene. The CDR3 spans 12 residues. The CDR3 DNA sequence: TGTGCCAGCAAGCCGGGGCAAGAGACCCAGTACTTC. This gives the protein CASKPGQETQYF.